This T cell receptor beta chain was profiled in a study of beta chain features in type 1 diabetes. Of the isolated RNA, all was reverse transcribed, and so the sequenced material was expressed TCRB transcripts. This table comes from immunoSEQ multiplex PCR, and its TCRdb copy is limited to in-frame clones, with some not included. The table records around 250,000 clones, about 30% of them present only once. CDR1 and CDR2 (germline): MDHEN, SYDVKM. The CDR3 length is 15 residues. V dropped 4 bases and J dropped 6 bases, with 15 bases sitting between them. The sequencing sample was made of central memory CD4+ T cells from blood. The V gene is TRBV28, the J gene TRBJ2-2, with D possibly TRBD2 on 6 matching bases. The clonotype was recovered from a man under 40 in good health. Written as DNA, the CDR3 is TGTGCCAGCAGTTCCCTACCTAGGAGGGCCGGGGAGCTGTTTTTT. Its translation is CASSSLPRRAGELFF.